This T cell receptor beta chain was observed in a study of multiple sclerosis patients with progressive multifocal leukoencephalopathy. Sequencing was at survey level. The repertoire was sequenced with immunoSEQ multiplex PCR; TCRdb's copy has only in-frame clones and lacks some. The table lists some 28,000 clones, 85% to 90% of them singletons, with over 10% in the top ten. This CDR3 has 14 amino acids. Germline V gene sequence: CDR1 SGHNT, CDR2 YYREEE (reference sequence). V dropped 4 bases and J dropped 5 bases, with 15 bases sitting between them. Regarding time point: time of PML onset. The source of this sequence is a woman in her 30s with progressive multifocal leukoencephalopathy. This sample comprised PBMCs, obtained from a patient treated with natalizumab. V and J are TRBV5-4 and TRBJ2-5; D perhaps matches TRBD1 (6 bases). CDR3 nucleotide sequence: TGTGCCAGCAGCGGATTGACAGGTGGGGAGACCCAGTACTTC. The encoded protein is CASSGLTGGETQYF.